What follows is one T cell receptor beta chain and its context. This sample is part of a study of blood T cell repertoires in COVID-19. Study in general: Sources were T cells, B-cell-depleted T cells, or PBMCs; the material itself was cDNA or gDNA.

Authors' processing steps: Estimation of nucleated cell counts was performed using reference gene primer amplification. Profiled with immunoSEQ multiplex PCR; TCRdb holds only in-frame clones, not every one. That table supplies the V and J calls and clone size; D and trimming were determined from the DNA. The table lists about 220,000 clones, approximately 81% of them singletons. Sequenced material: peripheral blood. This clonotype was obtained from a man in his fifties who had recovered from COVID-19.

DNA for the CDR3: TGTGCCAGCAGCCCGGGGGAGCGTACTCTCCAAGAGACCCAGTACTTC. Protein product: CASSPGERTLQETQYF. The gene calls are TRBV7-2 and TRBJ2-5; maybe TRBD2 (6 bases). This CDR3 has 16 residues. Germline V gene data show CDR1 as SGHTA and CDR2 as FQGNSA. The germline V and J ends were trimmed by 5 bases and 1 base, with 17 bases remaining between them.